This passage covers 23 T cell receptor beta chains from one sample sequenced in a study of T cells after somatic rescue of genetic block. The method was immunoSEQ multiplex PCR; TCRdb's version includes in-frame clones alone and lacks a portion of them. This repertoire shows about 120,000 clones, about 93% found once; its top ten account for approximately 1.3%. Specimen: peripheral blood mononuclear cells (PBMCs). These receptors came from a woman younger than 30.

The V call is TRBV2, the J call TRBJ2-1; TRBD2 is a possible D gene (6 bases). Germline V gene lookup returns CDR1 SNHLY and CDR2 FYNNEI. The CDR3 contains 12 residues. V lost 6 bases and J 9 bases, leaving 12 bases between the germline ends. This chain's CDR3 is CASRRLVAEQFF. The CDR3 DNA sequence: TGTGCCAGCAGAAGACTAGTTGCTGAGCAGTTCTTC. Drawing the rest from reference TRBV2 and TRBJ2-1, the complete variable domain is EPEVTQTPSHQVTQMGQEVILRCVPISNHLYFYWYRQILGQKVEFLVSFYNNEISEKSEIFDDQFSVERPDGSNFTLKIRSTKLEDSAMYFCASRRLVAEQFFGPGTRLTVL.

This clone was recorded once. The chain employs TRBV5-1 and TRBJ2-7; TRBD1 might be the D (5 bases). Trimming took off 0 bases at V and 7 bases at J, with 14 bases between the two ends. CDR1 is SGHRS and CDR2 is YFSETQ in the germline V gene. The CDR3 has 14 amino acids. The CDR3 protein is CASSLGAASGEQYF. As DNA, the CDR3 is TGCGCCAGCAGCTTGGGGGCAGCCTCAGGGGAGCAGTACTTC.

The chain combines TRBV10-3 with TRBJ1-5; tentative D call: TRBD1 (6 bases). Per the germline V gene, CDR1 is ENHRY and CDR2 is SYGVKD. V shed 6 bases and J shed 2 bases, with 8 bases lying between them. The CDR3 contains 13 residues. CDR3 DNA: TGTGCCATCAGGAACAGGGGCAATCAGCCCCAGCATTTT. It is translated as CAIRNRGNQPQHF.

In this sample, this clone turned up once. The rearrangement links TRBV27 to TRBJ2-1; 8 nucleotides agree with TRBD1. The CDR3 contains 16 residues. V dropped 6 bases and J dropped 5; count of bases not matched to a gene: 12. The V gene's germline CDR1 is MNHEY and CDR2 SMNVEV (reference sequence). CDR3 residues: CASSPLWDRPNNEQFF. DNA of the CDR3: TGTGCCAGCAGCCCACTATGGGACAGGCCTAACAATGAGCAGTTCTTC.

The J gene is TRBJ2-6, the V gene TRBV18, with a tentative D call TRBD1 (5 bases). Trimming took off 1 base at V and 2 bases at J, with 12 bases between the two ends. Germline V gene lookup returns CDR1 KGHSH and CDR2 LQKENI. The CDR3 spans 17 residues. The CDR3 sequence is CASSPLGVGAGANVLTF. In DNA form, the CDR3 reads TGTGCCAGCTCACCACTGGGCGTAGGGGCTGGGGCCAACGTCCTGACTTTC.

The CDR3 DNA sequence: TGTGCCAGCCATCACCCGCTGGCCGGGACTAGCGACCTCACAGATACGCAGTATTTT. This gives the protein CASHHPLAGTSDLTDTQYF. The V and J genes are TRBV28 and TRBJ2-3, with 10 bases lining up with TRBD2. Germline CDR1 MDHEN, CDR2 SYDVKM. The trim removed 8 bases at V and 2 bases at J, leaving 19 bases unmatched. The CDR3 is 19 residues long.

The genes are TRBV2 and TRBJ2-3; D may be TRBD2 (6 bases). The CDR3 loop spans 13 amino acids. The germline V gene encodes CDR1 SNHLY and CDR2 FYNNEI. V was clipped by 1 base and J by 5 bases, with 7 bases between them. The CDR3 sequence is CASSEVSGDTQYF. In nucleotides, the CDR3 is TGTGCCAGCAGTGAAGTTAGCGGAGATACGCAGTATTTT.

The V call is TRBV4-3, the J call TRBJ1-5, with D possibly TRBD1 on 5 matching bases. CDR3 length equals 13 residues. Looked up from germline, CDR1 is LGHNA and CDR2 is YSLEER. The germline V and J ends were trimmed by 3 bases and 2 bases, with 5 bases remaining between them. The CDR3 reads CASSQTGNQPQHF. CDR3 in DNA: TGCGCCAGCAGCCAGACAGGCAATCAGCCCCAGCATTTT.

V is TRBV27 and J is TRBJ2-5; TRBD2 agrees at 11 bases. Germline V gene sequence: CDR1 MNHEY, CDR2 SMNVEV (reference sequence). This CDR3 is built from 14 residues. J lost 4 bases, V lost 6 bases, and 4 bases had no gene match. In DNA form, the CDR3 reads TGTGCCAGCAGACTAGCGGGGGCACGAGAGACCCAGTACTTC. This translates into CASRLAGARETQYF.

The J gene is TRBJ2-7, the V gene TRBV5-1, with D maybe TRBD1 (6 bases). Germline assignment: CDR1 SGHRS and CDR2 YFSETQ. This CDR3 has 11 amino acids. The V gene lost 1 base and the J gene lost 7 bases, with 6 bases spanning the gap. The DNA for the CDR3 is TGCGCCAGCAGCTTGCAGGGGGAGCAGTACTTC. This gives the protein CASSLQGEQYF.

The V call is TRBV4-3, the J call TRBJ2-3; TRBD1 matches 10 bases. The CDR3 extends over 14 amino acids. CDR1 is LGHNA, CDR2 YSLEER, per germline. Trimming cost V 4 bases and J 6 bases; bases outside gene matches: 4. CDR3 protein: CASSPGQGGDTQYF. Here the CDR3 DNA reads TGCGCCAGCAGCCCAGGACAGGGGGGGGATACGCAGTATTTT.

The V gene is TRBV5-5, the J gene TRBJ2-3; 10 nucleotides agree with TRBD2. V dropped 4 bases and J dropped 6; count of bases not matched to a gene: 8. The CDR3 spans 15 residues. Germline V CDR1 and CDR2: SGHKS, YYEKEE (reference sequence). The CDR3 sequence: CASSITSGVVDTQYF. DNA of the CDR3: TGTGCCAGCAGCATAACTAGCGGGGTGGTCGATACGCAGTATTTT. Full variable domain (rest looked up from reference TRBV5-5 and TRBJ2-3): DAGVTQSPTHLIKTRGQQVTLRCSPISGHKSVSWYQQVLGQGPQFIFQYYEKEERGRGNFPDRFSARQFPNYSSELNVNALLLGDSALYLCASSITSGVVDTQYFGPGTRLTVL.

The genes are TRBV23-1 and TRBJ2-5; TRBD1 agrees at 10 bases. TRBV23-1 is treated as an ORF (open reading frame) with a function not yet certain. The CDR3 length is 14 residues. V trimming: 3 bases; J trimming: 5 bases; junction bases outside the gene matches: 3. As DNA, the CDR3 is TGCGCCAGCAGTCATCCGGACAGGGGGGAGACCCAGTACTTC. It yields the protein CASSHPDRGETQYF.

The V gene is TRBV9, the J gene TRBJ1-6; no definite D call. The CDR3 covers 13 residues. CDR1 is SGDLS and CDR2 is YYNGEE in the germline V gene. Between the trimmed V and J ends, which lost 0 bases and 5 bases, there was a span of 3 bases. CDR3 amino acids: CASSVANNSPLHF. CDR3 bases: TGTGCCAGCAGCGTAGCTAATAATTCACCCCTCCACTTT.

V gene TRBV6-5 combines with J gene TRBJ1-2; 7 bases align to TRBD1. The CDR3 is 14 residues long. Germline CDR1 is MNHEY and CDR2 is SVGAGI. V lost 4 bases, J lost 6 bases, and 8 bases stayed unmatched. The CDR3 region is CASSSSSGGDGYTF. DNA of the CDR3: TGTGCCAGCAGTTCGAGTTCAGGGGGGGATGGCTACACCTTC.

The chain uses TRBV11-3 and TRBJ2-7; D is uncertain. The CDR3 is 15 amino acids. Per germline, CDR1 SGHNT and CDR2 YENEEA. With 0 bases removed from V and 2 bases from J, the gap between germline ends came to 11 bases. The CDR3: CASSLDGSSTYEQYF. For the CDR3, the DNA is TGTGCCAGCAGCTTAGATGGCAGTTCGACCTACGAGCAGTACTTC.

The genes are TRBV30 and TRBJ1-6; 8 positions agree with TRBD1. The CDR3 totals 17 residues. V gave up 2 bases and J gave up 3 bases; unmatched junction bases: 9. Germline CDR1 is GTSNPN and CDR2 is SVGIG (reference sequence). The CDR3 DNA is TGTGCCTGGAGTCCCCCGGGACAGGTCTACTATAATTCACCCCTCCACTTT. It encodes CAWSPPGQVYYNSPLHF.

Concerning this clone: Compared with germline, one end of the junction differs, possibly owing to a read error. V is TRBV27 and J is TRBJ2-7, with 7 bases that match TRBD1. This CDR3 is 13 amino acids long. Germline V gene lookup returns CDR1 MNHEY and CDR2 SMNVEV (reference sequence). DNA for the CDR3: TGTGCCAGCAGTCCGCGGACAGGTTACGGGCAGTACTTC. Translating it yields CASSPRTGYGQYF.

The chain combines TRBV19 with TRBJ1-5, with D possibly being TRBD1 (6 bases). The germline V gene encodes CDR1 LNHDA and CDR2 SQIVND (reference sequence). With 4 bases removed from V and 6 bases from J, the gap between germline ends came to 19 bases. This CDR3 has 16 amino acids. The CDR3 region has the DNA TGTGCCAGTAGTACGACAGGACTAGGGGGATCTCAGCCCCAGCATTTT. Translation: CASSTTGLGGSQPQHF. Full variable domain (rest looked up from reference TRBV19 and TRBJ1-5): DGGITQSPKYLFRKEGQNVTLSCEQNLNHDAMYWYRQDPGQGLRLIYYSQIVNDFQKGDIAEGYSVSREKKESFPLTVTSAQKNPTAFYLCASSTTGLGGSQPQHFGDGTRLSIL.

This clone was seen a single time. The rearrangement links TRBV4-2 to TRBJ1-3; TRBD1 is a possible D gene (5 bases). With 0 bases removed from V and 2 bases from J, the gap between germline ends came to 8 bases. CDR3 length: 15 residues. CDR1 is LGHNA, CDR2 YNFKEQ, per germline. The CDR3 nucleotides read TGTGCCAGCAGCCAAGACAGGGTGGCTGGAAACACCATATATTTT. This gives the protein CASSQDRVAGNTIYF.

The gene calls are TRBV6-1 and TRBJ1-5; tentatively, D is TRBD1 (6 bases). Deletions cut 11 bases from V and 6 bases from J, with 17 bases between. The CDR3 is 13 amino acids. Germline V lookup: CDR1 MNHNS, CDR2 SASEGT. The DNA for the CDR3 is TGTGCCGGAGCCTCGGGGGGGGCTCAGCCCCAGCATTTT. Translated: CAGASGGAQPQHF.

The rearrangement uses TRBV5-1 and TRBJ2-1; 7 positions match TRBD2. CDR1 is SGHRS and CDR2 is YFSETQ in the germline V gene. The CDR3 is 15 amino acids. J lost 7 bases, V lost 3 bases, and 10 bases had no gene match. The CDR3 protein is CASSSSGEGGNEQFF. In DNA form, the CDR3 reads TGCGCCAGCAGCTCCAGCGGGGAGGGTGGAAATGAGCAGTTCTTC.

CDR3 bases: TGTGCCAGTAGTAATGCGGGGGGATACAATGAGCAGTTCTTC. This codes for CASSNAGGYNEQFF. V is TRBV19 and J is TRBJ2-1; 8 bases are a match to TRBD2. The CDR3 is 14 amino acids. V lost 4 bases, J lost 4 bases, and 3 bases stayed unmatched. Germline CDR1 and CDR2: LNHDA and SQIVND (reference sequence).